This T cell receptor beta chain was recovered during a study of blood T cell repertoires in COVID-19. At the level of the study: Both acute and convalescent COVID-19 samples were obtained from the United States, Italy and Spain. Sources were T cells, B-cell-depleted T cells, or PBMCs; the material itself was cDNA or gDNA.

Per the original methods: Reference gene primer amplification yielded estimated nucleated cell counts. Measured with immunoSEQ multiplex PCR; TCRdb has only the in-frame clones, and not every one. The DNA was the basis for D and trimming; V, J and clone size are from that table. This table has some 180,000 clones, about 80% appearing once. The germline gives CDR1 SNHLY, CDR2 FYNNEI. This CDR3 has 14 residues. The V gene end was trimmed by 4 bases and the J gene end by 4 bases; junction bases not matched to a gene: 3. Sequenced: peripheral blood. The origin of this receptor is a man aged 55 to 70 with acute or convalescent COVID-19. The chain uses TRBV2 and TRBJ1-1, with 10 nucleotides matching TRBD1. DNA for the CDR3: TGTGCCAGCAGTGTAAGGACAGGGGGCACTGAAGCTTTCTTT. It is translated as CASSVRTGGTEAFF.